The sequence of this T cell receptor (beta chain) was determined in a study of graft-versus-host responses after intestinal transplantation. Study-level points and caveats: Early after transplant, HvG clones declined as circulating GvH clones peaked. Some patients had graft-donor T cell macrochimerism. In their allografts, the ratios of graft-versus-host to host-versus-graft T cell clones were high. GvH clones were found in recipient marrow; some appeared first in ileum or blood.

In this sample, this clone turned up a few times. The CDR3 extends over 13 amino acids. Per germline, CDR1 LNHNV and CDR2 YYDKDF (reference sequence). V lost 4 bases to trimming and J lost 9 bases, with 13 bases between them. TCRdb keeps only in-frame clones here, not all; method: immunoSEQ multiplex PCR. The sample holds about 19,000 clones, roughly 36% seen once. The sequences come from alloreactive CD4+ T cells from a mixed lymphocyte reaction culture, collected before transplantation. The subset was: CFSE-low proliferating T cells sorted from roughly six-day pre-transplant mixed lymphocyte reaction (GvH or HvG direction). The chain joins TRBV15 to TRBJ2-1; D gene uncertain. The receptor's source is a human patient who was an organ donor for intestinal transplantation. The CDR3 sequence: CATSTVKKSEQFF. DNA of the CDR3: TGTGCCACCAGCACGGTGAAAAAGAGTGAGCAGTTCTTC.